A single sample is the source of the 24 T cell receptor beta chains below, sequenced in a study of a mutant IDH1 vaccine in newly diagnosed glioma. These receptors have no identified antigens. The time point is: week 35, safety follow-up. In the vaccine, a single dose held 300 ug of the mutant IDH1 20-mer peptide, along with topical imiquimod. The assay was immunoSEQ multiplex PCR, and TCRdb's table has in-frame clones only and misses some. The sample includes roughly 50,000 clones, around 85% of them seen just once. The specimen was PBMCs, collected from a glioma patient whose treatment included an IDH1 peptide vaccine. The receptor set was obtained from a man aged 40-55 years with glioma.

The CDR3 DNA reads TGCGCCAGCAGCCAAATGGGACTGACTAACTATGGCTACACCTTC. This gives the protein CASSQMGLTNYGYTF. The genes are TRBV4-1 and TRBJ1-2; weak D call: TRBD1 (5 bases). The germline V gene has CDR1 MGHRA and CDR2 YSYEKL. CDR3 length: 15 amino acids. V was clipped by 2 bases and J by 0 bases, with 10 bases between them.

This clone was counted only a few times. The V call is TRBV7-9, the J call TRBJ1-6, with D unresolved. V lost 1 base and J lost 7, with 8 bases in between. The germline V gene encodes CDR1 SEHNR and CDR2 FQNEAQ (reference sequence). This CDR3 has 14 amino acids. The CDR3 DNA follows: TGTGCCAGCAGCTTAGTCTTTAACAATTCACCCCTCCACTTT. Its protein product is CASSLVFNNSPLHF.

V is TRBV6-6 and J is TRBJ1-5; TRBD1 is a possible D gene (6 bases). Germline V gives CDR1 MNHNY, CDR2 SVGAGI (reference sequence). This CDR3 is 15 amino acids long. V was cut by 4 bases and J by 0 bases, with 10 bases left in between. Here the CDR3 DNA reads TGTGCCAGCAGTTCCGGGACAAATAGCAATCAGCCCCAGCATTTT. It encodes CASSSGTNSNQPQHF.

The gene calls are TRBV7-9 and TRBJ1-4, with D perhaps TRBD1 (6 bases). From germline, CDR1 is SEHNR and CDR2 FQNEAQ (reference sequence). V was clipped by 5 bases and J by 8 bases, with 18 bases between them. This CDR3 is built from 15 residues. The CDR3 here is CASSTLSGQAEKLFF. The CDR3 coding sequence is TGTGCCAGCAGCACCCTATCGGGACAAGCGGAAAAACTGTTTTTT.

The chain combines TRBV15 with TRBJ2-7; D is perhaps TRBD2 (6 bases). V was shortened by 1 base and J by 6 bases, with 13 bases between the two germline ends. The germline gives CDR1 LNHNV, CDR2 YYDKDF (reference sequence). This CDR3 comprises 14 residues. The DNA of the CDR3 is TGTGCCACCAGCAGAGGAGGAGGGTACCCCGAGCAGTACTTC. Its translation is CATSRGGGYPEQYF.

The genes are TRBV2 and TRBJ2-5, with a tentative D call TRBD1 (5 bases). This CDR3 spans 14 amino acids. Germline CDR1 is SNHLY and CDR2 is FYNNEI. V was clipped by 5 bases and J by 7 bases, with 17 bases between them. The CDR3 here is CASSLTDLTGTQYF. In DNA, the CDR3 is TGTGCCAGCAGTCTGACAGACCTCACCGGGACCCAGTACTTC.

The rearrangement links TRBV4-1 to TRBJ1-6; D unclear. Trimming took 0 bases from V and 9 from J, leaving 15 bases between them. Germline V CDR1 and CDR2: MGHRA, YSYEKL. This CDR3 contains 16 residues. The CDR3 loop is CASSQDRQRSGSPLHF. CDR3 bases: TGCGCCAGCAGCCAAGATCGTCAACGCTCGGGTTCACCCCTCCACTTT.

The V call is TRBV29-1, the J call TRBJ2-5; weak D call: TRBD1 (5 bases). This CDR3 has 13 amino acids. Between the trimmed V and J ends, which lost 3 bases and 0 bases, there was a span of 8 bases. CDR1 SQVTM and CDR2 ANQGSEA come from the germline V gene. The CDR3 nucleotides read TGCAGCGTTGAGGACACCCACCAAGAGACCCAGTACTTC. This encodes CSVEDTHQETQYF.

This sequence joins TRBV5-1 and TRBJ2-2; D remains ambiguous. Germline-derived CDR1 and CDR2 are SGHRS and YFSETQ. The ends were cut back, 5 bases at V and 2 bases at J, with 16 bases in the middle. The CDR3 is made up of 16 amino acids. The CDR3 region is CASRWDSGTNTGELFF. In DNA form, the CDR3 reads TGCGCCAGCAGATGGGATAGTGGAACTAACACCGGGGAGCTGTTTTTT.

Here the CDR3 reads CASSLGGINSPLHF. The CDR3 DNA sequence: TGCGCCAGCAGCTTGGGAGGAATTAATTCACCCCTCCACTTT. The chain combines TRBV5-1 with TRBJ1-6, with unresolved D. The CDR3 spans 14 residues. The germline V gene has CDR1 SGHRS and CDR2 YFSETQ. The V and J ends lost 0 bases and 6 bases respectively, with 7 bases between them.

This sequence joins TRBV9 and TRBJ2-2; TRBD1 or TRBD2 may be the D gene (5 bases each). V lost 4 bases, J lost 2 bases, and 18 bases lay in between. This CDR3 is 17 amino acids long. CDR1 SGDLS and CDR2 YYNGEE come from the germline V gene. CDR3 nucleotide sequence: TGTGCCAGCAGCCCCCGAGGGGAAGGATTTAACACCGGGGAGCTGTTTTTT. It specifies CASSPRGEGFNTGELFF.

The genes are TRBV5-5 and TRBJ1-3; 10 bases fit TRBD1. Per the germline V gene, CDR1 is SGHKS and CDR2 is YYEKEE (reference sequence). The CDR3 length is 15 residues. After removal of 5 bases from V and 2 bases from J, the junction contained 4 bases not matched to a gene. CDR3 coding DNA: TGTGCCAGCAGTACCGGGACAGGGGCTGGAAACACCATATATTTT. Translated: CASSTGTGAGNTIYF.

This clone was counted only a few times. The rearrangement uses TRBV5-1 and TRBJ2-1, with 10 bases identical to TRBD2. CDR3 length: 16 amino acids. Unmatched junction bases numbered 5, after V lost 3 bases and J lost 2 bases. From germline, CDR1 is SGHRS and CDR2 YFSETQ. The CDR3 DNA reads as TGCGCCAGCAGCTCCCAGCTAGCGGGGGCCTACAATGAGCAGTTCTTC. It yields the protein CASSSQLAGAYNEQFF. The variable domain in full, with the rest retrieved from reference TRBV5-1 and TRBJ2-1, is KAGVTQTPRYLIKTRGQQVTLSCSPISGHRSVSWYQQTPGQGLQFLFEYFSETQRNKGNFPGRFSGRQFSNSRSEMNVSTLELGDSALYLCASSSQLAGAYNEQFFGPGTRLTVL.

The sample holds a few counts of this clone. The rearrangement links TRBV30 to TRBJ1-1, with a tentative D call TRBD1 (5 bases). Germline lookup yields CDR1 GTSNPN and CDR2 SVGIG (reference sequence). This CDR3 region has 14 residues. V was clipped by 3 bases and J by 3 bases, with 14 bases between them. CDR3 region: CAWSLGGWDTEAFF. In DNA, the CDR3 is TGTGCCTGGAGCCTCGGGGGGTGGGACACTGAAGCTTTCTTT.

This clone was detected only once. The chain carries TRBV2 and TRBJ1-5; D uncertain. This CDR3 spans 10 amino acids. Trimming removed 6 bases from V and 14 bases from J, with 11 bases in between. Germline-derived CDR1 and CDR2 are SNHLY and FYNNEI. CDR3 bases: TGTGCCAGCAGGGACGACCGGGAGCATTTT. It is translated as CASRDDREHF.

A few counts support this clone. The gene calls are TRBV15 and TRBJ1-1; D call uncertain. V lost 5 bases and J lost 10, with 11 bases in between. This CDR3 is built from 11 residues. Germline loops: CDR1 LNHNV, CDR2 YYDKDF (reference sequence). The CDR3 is CATSEGRRAFF. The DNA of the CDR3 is TGTGCCACCAGCGAGGGTCGGCGAGCTTTCTTT.

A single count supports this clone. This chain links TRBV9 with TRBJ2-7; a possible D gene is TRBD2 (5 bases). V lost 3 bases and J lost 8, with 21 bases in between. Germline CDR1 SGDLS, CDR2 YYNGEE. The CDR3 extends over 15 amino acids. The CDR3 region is CASSADLGLFSQQYF. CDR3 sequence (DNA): TGTGCCAGCAGCGCCGACCTTGGACTCTTCTCCCAGCAGTACTTC.

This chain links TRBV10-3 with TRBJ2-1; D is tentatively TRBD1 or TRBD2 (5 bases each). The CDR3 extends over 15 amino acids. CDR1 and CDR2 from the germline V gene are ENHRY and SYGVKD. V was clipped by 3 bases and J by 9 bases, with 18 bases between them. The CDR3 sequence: CAISDYERDAAEQFF. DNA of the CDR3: TGTGCCATCAGTGACTATGAAAGGGACGCGGCTGAGCAGTTCTTC.

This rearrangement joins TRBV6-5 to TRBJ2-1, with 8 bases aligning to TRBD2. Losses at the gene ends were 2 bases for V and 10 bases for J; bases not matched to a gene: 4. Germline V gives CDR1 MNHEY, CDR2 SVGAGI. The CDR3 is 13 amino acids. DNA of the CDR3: TGTGCCAGCAGTTACGAGCCTAGCGGGGAGCAGTTCTTC. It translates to CASSYEPSGEQFF.

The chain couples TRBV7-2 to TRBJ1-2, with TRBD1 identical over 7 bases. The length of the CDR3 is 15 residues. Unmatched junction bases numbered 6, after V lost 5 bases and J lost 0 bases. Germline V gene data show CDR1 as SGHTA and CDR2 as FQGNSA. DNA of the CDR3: TGTGCCAGCAGCCGCCCAGGGGGAGCTAACTATGGCTACACCTTC. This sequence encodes CASSRPGGANYGYTF. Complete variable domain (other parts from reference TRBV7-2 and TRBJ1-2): GAGVSQSPSNKVTEKGKDVELRCDPISGHTALYWYRQSLGQGLEFLIYFQGNSAPDKSGLPSDRFSAERTGGSVSTLTIQRTQQEDSAVYLCASSRPGGANYGYTFGSGTRLTVV.

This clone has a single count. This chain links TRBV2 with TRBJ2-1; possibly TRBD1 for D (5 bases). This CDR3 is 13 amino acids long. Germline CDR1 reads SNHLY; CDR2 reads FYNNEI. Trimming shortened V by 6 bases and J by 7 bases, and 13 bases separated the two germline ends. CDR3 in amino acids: CASRNLKGNEQFF. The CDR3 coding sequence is TGTGCCAGCAGGAATTTAAAGGGGAATGAGCAGTTCTTC.

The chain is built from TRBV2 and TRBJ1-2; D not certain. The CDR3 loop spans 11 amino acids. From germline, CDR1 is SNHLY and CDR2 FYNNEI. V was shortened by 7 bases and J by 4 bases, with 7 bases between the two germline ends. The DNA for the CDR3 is TGTGCCAGCAAAGGCTCCTATGGCTACACCTTC. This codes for CASKGSYGYTF.

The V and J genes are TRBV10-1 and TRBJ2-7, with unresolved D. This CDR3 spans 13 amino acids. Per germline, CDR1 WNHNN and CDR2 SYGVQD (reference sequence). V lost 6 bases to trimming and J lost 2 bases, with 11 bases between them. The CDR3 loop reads CASSPGFAYEQYF. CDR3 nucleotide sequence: TGCGCCAGCAGCCCCGGGTTTGCCTACGAGCAGTACTTC.

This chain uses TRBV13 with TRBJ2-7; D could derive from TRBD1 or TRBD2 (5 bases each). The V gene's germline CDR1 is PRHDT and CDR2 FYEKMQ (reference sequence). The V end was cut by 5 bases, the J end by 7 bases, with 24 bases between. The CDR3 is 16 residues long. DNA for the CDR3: TGTGCCAGCAGCCCCCGAAAGGACGGCGGCTGGGGGGAGCAGTACTTC. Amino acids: CASSPRKDGGWGEQYF.